Ten or more counts support the clone carrying this TCR beta chain. Its antigen remains unknown. 5'RACE with 10-nucleotide random UMIs produced the cDNA. TCRdb reanalysed the 5' RACE reads using MiXCR and keeps one entry per CDR3 protein. Of under 80,000 distinct CDR3 sequences in the sample, roughly 15% were seen once. This specimen belongs to a study of neurological immune-mediated disorders. This CDR3 is built from 17 residues. The germline CDR1 and CDR2 sequences are MDHEN and SYDVKM. Trimming took off 5 bases at V and 0 bases at J, with 17 bases between the two ends. Study outcomes and limitations: Private repertoires in all groups were suggested, as expanded clones shared no CDR3 amino acid sequences across subjects.

Healthy control participants comprised blood bank volunteers in Maryland, USA. The chain combines TRBV28 with TRBJ1-5, with D maybe TRBD1 (6 bases). Sequenced: PBMCs. The TCR sequence derives from a woman aged 50 to 60 in good health. The CDR3 nucleotides read TGTGCCAGCAGTGGTAGGCGCGGACAGAATAGCAATCAGCCCCAGCATTTT. Amino acids: CASSGRRGQNSNQPQHF. The whole variable domain, filled in from reference TRBV28 and TRBJ1-5, reads DVKVTQSSRYLVKRTGEKVFLECVQDMDHENMFWYRQDPGLGLRLIYFSYDVKMKEKGDIPEGYSVSREKKERFSLILESASTNQTSMYLCASSGRRGQNSNQPQHFGDGTRLSIL.